This TCR beta chain was found in a study of regulatory and conventional T cells in RAG deficiency. Germline CDR1 is MNHEY and CDR2 is SMNVEV (reference sequence). This CDR3 contains 14 residues. The V and J ends lost 0 bases and 5 bases respectively, with 10 bases between them. The method was immunoSEQ multiplex PCR; TCRdb's version includes in-frame clones alone and lacks a portion of them. Seen here are 25,000 to 35,000 clones, 90% observed once, and the top ten hold roughly 5.4%. These data were also reused for a study on regulatory T cells. That investigation notes: The primer mix had 52 TRBV and 13 TRBJ primers. In patients, unique TRB V-J pairs were restricted and V/J usage skewed, especially in Tregs.

The sequence derives from a human donor in good health. The genes are TRBV27 and TRBJ1-1, with D tentatively TRBD1 (6 bases). The sample was CD8+ T cells sorted from blood. CDR3 residues: CASSLSSGATEAFF. DNA of the CDR3: TGTGCCAGCAGTTTATCGTCAGGGGCGACTGAAGCTTTCTTT.